This T cell receptor beta chain was captured by sequencing in a study of shared clonotypes between healthy human individuals. Study context: CD8 memory received one plate per donor, CD8 naive two, CD4 memory three and CD4 naive three.

Profiling relied on immunoSEQ multiplex PCR, and the TCRdb table lists in-frame clones only, not all of them. The table includes about 580,000 clones, roughly 98% detected once. Naive CD8 cells, CD45RO-negative and positively selected for CCR7, excluded terminally differentiated effector memory CD45RA+ cells. The CDR3 has 15 residues. Germline V CDR1 and CDR2: SGHNT, YYREEE (reference sequence). V was pared by 6 bases and J by 0 bases, with 13 bases between. The chain links TRBV5-4 to TRBJ2-1; D not resolved. Sequenced material: naive CD8+ T cells sorted from blood. The origin of this receptor is a man aged 30 to 45 in good health. CDR3 in amino acids: CASTSASGSYNEQFF. The CDR3 DNA reads as TGTGCCAGCACCTCCGCCTCGGGCTCCTACAATGAGCAGTTCTTC. The full variable domain, rest sourced from reference TRBV5-4 and TRBJ2-1, is ETGVTQSPTHLIKTRGQQVTLRCSSQSGHNTVSWYQQALGQGPQFIFQYYREEENGRGNFPPRFSGLQFPNYSSELNVNALELDDSALYLCASTSASGSYNEQFFGPGTRLTVL.